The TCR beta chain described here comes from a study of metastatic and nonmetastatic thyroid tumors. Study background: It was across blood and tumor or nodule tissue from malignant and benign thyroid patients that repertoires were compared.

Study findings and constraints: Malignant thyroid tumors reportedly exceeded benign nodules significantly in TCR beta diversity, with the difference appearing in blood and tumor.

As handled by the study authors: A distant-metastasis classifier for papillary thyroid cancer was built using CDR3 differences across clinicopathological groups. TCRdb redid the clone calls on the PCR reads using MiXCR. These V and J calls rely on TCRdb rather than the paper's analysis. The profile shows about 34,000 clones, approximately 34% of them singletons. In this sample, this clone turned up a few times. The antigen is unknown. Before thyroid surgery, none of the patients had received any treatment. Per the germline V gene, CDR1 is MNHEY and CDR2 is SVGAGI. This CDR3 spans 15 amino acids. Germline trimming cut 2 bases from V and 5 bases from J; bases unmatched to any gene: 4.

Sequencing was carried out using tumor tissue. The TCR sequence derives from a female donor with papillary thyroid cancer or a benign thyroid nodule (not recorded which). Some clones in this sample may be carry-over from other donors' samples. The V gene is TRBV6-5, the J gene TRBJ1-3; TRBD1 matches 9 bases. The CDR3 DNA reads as TGTGCCAGCAGTTACGGGACAGGGACTAGAAACACCATATATTTT. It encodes CASSYGTGTRNTIYF.